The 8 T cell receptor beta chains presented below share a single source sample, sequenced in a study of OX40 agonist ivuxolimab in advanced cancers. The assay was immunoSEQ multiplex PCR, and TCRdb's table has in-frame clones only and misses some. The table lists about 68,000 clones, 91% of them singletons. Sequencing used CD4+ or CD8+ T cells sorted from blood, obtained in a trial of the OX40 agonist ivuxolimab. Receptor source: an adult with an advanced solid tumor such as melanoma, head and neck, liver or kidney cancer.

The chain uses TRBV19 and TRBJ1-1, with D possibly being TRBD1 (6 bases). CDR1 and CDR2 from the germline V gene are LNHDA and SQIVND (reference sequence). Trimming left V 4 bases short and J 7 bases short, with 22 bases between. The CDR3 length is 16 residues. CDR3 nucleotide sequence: TGTGCCAGTAGTAGGGTGGTTGGGATGGGGGCTGGTGAAGCTTTCTTT. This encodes CASSRVVGMGAGEAFF.

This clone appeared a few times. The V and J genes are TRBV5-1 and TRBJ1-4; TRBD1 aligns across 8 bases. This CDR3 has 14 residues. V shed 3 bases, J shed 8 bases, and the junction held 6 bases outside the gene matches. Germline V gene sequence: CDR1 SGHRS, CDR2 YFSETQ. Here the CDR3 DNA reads TGCGCCAGCAGCTCGGACAGGGTAGGGGAAAAACTGTTTTTT. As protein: CASSSDRVGEKLFF.

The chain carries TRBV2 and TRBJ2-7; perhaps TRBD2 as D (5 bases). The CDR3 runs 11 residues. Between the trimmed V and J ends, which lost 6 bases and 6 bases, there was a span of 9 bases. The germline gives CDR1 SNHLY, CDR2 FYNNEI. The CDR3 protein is CASRNGVEQYF. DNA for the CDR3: TGTGCCAGCAGGAACGGGGTCGAGCAGTACTTC. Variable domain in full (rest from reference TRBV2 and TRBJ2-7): EPEVTQTPSHQVTQMGQEVILRCVPISNHLYFYWYRQILGQKVEFLVSFYNNEISEKSEIFDDQFSVERPDGSNFTLKIRSTKLEDSAMYFCASRNGVEQYFGPGTRLTVT.

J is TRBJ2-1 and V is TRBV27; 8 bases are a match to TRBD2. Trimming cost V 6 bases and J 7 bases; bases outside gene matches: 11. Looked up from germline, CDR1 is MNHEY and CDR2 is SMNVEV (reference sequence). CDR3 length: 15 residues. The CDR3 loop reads CASSSRAGAPNEQFF. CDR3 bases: TGTGCCAGCAGCAGCCGAGCGGGGGCTCCTAATGAGCAGTTCTTC.

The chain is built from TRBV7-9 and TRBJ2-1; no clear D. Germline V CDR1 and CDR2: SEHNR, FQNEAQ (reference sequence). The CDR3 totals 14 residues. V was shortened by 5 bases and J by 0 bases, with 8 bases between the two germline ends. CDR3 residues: CASSVATSYNEQFF. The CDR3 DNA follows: TGTGCCAGCAGCGTCGCGACCTCCTACAATGAGCAGTTCTTC.

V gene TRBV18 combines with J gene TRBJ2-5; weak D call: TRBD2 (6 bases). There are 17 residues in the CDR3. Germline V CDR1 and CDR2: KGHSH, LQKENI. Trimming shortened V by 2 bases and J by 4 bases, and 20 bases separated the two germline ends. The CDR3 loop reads CASSPLGPTGTPETQYF. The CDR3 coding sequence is TGTGCCAGCTCACCATTGGGCCCTACCGGGACTCCAGAGACCCAGTACTTC.

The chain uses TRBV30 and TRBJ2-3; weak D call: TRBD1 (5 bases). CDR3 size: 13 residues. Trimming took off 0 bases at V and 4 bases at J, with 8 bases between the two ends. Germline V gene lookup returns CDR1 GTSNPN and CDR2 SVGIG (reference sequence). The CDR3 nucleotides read TGTGCCTGGAGTGTGCTAGGGGCAGATACGCAGTATTTT. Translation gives CAWSVLGADTQYF. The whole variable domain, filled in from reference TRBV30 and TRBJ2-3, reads SQTIHQWPATLVQPVGSPLSLECTVEGTSNPNLYWYRQAAGRGLQLLFYSVGIGQISSEVPQNLSASRPQDRQFILSSKKLLLSDSGFYLCAWSVLGADTQYFGPGTRLTVL.

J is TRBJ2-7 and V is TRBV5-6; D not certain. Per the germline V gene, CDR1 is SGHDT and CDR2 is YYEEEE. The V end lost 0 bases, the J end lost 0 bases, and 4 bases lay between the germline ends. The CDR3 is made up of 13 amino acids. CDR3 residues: CASSLASSYEQYF. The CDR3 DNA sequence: TGTGCCAGCAGCTTGGCCAGCTCCTACGAGCAGTACTTC.